The 9 T cell receptor beta chains listed next were all sequenced from one sample in a study of T cell responses to AZD1222 COVID-19 vaccine. Assay: immunoSEQ multiplex PCR; the TCRdb copy retains only in-frame clones and omits some. Among roughly 150,000 clones, over 90% were seen once, and the ten largest hold under 6.5%. The source was peripheral blood, collected on day 0 of AZD1222 vaccination. The origin of the receptors is an adult in good health.

The gene calls are TRBV11-2 and TRBJ2-1, with 14 bases identical to TRBD2. Germline V gene sequence: CDR1 SGHAT, CDR2 FQNNGV. The CDR3 loop spans 16 amino acids. V was clipped by 0 bases and J by 9 bases; unmatched bases: 4. The CDR3: CASSLETSGRASEQFF. In nucleotides, the CDR3 is TGTGCCAGCAGCTTAGAGACTAGCGGGAGGGCTAGTGAGCAGTTCTTC. Filled out from reference TRBV11-2 and TRBJ2-1, the complete variable domain reads EAGVAQSPRYKIIEKRQSVAFWCNPISGHATLYWYQQILGQGPKLLIQFQNNGVVDDSQLPKDRFSAERLKGVDSTLKIQPAKLEDSAVYLCASSLETSGRASEQFFGPGTRLTVL.

The chain recombines TRBV28 with TRBJ2-4; 10 bases line up with TRBD1. The CDR3 length is 16 residues. After removal of 5 bases from V and 6 bases from J, the junction contained 10 bases not matched to a gene. Germline-derived CDR1 and CDR2 are MDHEN and SYDVKM. The CDR3 sequence: CASSPGTGVGRNIQYF. In nucleotides, the CDR3 is TGTGCCAGCAGTCCTGGGACAGGGGTAGGGAGAAACATTCAGTACTTC.

This sequence joins TRBV7-9 and TRBJ2-2, with D hard to call. CDR3 size: 16 residues. Germline V gene lookup returns CDR1 SEHNR and CDR2 FQNEAQ (reference sequence). Trimming stripped 2 bases from V and 1 base from J, with 11 bases between. Here the CDR3 DNA reads TGTGCCAGCAGCTTATGGGCAGAACTGAACACCGGGGAGCTGTTTTTT. Encoded protein: CASSLWAELNTGELFF.

The chain recombines TRBV30 with TRBJ1-3, with no clear D. Trimming took 3 bases from V and 5 from J, leaving 11 bases between them. The germline V gene has CDR1 GTSNPN and CDR2 SVGIG (reference sequence). The CDR3 contains 13 residues. CDR3 sequence (DNA): TGTGCCTGGAGGGCAGGTGAAAGAAACACCATATATTTT. It yields the protein CAWRAGERNTIYF.

J is TRBJ2-3 and V is TRBV13, with 11 bases identical to TRBD2. The CDR3 loop spans 15 amino acids. The germline V gene has CDR1 PRHDT and CDR2 FYEKMQ (reference sequence). The V segment lost 3 bases and the J segment 4 bases; nucleotides outside the gene matches: 3. The CDR3 sequence: CASSFGTSGPDTQYF. CDR3 coding DNA: TGTGCCAGCAGCTTTGGGACTAGCGGCCCAGATACGCAGTATTTT.

The rearrangement links TRBV7-2 to TRBJ2-4; 12 nucleotides line up with TRBD2. The junction had 11 bases not matched to a gene; V was cut back by 2 bases and J by 3 bases. Germline CDR1 SGHTA, CDR2 FQGNSA. The CDR3 has 19 amino acids. CDR3 nucleotides: TGTGCCAGCAGCTTAAGGGGGCTAGCGGGAGGGCCGTTCAAAAACATTCAGTACTTC. Translated: CASSLRGLAGGPFKNIQYF.

The chain carries TRBV7-8 and TRBJ1-6; D gene ambiguous. With 5 bases removed from V and 4 bases from J, the gap between germline ends came to 6 bases. CDR1 is SGHVS and CDR2 is FQNEAQ in the germline V gene. This CDR3 spans 13 amino acids. The CDR3 sequence: CASSRGYNSPLHF. The CDR3 DNA is TGTGCCAGCAGCCGCGGATATAATTCACCCCTCCACTTT. Complete variable domain (other parts from reference TRBV7-8 and TRBJ1-6): GAGVSQSPRYKVAKRGQDVALRCDPISGHVSLFWYQQALGQGPEFLTYFQNEAQLDKSGLPSDRFFAERPEGSVSTLKIQRTQQEDSAVYLCASSRGYNSPLHFGNGTRLTVT.

V gene TRBV3-1 (or the pseudogene TRBV3-2) combines with J gene TRBJ2-7, with D hard to call. CDR3 length equals 12 residues. Trimming shortened V by 2 bases and J by 12 bases, and 14 bases separated the two germline ends. CDR1 is LGHDT, CDR2 YNNKEL, per germline (reference sequence). CDR3 nucleotide sequence: TGTGCCAGCAGCCAACAGGACGGAGAGTCGTACTTC. This translates into CASSQQDGESYF.

The rearrangement joins TRBV5-1 to TRBJ2-2; perhaps TRBD2 as D (5 bases). Trimming removed 2 bases at V and 1 base at J, with 6 bases between. CDR1 is SGHRS and CDR2 is YFSETQ in the germline V gene. The CDR3 totals 14 residues. The DNA for the CDR3 is TGCGCCAGCAGCTTACTAGAGAACACCGGGGAGCTGTTTTTT. Protein product: CASSLLENTGELFF.